The clone carrying this TCR beta chain has only one observation. This entry belongs to a study of blood T cell repertoires in COVID-19. About the study: From the United States, Italy and Spain came samples of acute and convalescent COVID-19.

Original handling: Estimated nucleated cell counts came from reference gene primer amplification. This table comes from immunoSEQ multiplex PCR, and its TCRdb copy is limited to in-frame clones, with some not included. The V and J calls and clone size are taken from that table; D and trimming were inferred from the DNA. The table shows about 380,000 clones, with 89% occurring only once. V lost 4 bases and J lost 4, with 20 bases in between. Germline-derived CDR1 and CDR2 are KGHDR and SFDVKD. The CDR3 is 17 amino acids. This clonotype was sampled from a man aged 40-55 years with acute or convalescent COVID-19. The sample consisted of peripheral blood. The chain couples TRBV24-1 to TRBJ2-3; possibly TRBD1 for D (6 bases). CDR3 coding DNA: TGTGCCACCAGTGACTCCGGTGATACAGGGATCGCAGATACGCAGTATTTT. Its translation: CATSDSGDTGIADTQYF.